This entry lists 19 T cell receptor beta chains sequenced from one sample in a study of cytomegalovirus exposure and HLA in healthy donors. 13 Jbeta primers and 60 Vbeta primers were used for the PCR. Only in-frame clones appear in the TCRdb table, and some are missing; sequencing was by immunoSEQ multiplex PCR. The top ten hold 1.6% of the sample, which has 150,000 to 200,000 clones, around 77% seen once. The specimen was PBMCs. Every receptor here comes from a woman in her 30s in good health and CMV-seronegative.

The J gene is TRBJ1-1, the V gene TRBV25-1, with D perhaps matching TRBD1 (5 bases). The CDR3 is 14 residues long. The germline V and J ends were trimmed by 3 bases and 3 bases, with 11 bases remaining between them. Germline assignment: CDR1 MGHDK and CDR2 SYGVNS. Written as DNA, the CDR3 is TGTGCCAGCAGTGAGGACACCGCCTACACTGAAGCTTTCTTT. Protein product: CASSEDTAYTEAFF.

The rearrangement uses TRBV2 and TRBJ1-2, with D maybe TRBD1 (5 bases). The CDR3 contains 14 residues. Trimming stripped 6 bases from V and 7 bases from J, with 18 bases between. The germline V gene has CDR1 SNHLY and CDR2 FYNNEI. The DNA for the CDR3 is TGTGCCAGCAGCCTACCGGGACTTTTCGTTGGCTACACCTTC. Protein: CASSLPGLFVGYTF.

This clone has just a few counts. The chain employs TRBV2 and TRBJ2-4, with D maybe TRBD1 (5 bases). With 4 bases removed from V and 0 bases from J, the gap between germline ends came to 7 bases. This CDR3 has 14 amino acids. Germline lookup yields CDR1 SNHLY and CDR2 FYNNEI. CDR3 coding DNA: TGTGCCAGCAGTGCTACAGGAGCCAAAAACATTCAGTACTTC. Amino acid sequence: CASSATGAKNIQYF.

This clone was observed a handful of times. The chain has TRBV4-2 and TRBJ2-1; 7 bases map to TRBD2. Per germline, CDR1 LGHNA and CDR2 YNFKEQ. The length of the CDR3 is 16 residues. With 0 bases clipped from V and 1 base from J, the junction kept 3 bases outside the gene matches. The CDR3 is CASSQDYGGSYNEQFF. In DNA form, the CDR3 reads TGTGCCAGCAGCCAAGATTACGGGGGGTCCTACAATGAGCAGTTCTTC.

The J gene is TRBJ1-5, the V gene TRBV4-2; 8 bases are a match to TRBD1. Trimming cost V 2 bases and J 2 bases; bases outside gene matches: 8. The CDR3 contains 17 residues. CDR1 and CDR2 (germline): LGHNA, YNFKEQ. In nucleotides, the CDR3 is TGTGCCAGCAGCCAACGCAGGGGGCTGGACGGCAATCAGCCCCAGCATTTT. It translates to CASSQRRGLDGNQPQHF.

J is TRBJ1-2 and V is TRBV18; TRBD1 agrees at 7 bases. The CDR3 length is 16 residues. V trimming: 1 base; J trimming: 0 bases; junction bases outside the gene matches: 5. From germline, CDR1 is KGHSH and CDR2 LQKENI. The CDR3 region has the DNA TGTGCCAGCTCACCACGGGGACAGCCAACTAACTATGGCTACACCTTC. Translating it yields CASSPRGQPTNYGYTF.

The chain has TRBV6-5 and TRBJ1-3, with unresolved D. V shed 11 bases and J shed 0 bases, with 11 bases lying between them. The CDR3 covers 13 residues. Germline lookup yields CDR1 MNHEY and CDR2 SVGAGI. CDR3 in amino acids: CASERSSGNTIYF. DNA of the CDR3: TGTGCCTCTGAGAGAAGCTCTGGAAACACCATATATTTT.

This clone has a single count. The chain carries TRBV30 and TRBJ2-5, with D possibly TRBD2 on 5 matching bases. Trimming cost V 4 bases and J 5 bases, with 11 bases left between them. The CDR3 covers 12 residues. Germline values: CDR1 GTSNPN, CDR2 SVGIG (reference sequence). The DNA for the CDR3 is TGTGCCTGGACTCGGAGGTTTGAGACCCAGTACTTC. Encoded protein: CAWTRRFETQYF.

The chain has TRBV4-2 and TRBJ2-5; TRBD2 aligns across 12 bases. The germline V gene has CDR1 LGHNA and CDR2 YNFKEQ. With V trimmed by 0 bases and J by 4 bases, 6 bases remained unmatched. The CDR3 runs 17 residues. Here the CDR3 DNA reads TGTGCCAGCAGCCAAGATCCTAGCGGGGGGGCCTCAGAGACCCAGTACTTC. It specifies CASSQDPSGGASETQYF.

The V and J genes are TRBV6-5 and TRBJ2-7; the match to TRBD1 covers 9 bases. From germline, CDR1 is MNHEY and CDR2 SVGAGI. Unmatched junction bases numbered 3, after V lost 0 bases and J lost 3 bases. The CDR3 covers 15 residues. As DNA, the CDR3 is TGTGCCAGCAGTTACTCCCCGGGACAGGGCTACGAGCAGTACTTC. It codes for CASSYSPGQGYEQYF.

V gene TRBV2 combines with J gene TRBJ1-5, with 7 bases fitting TRBD1. Trimming cost V 2 bases and J 4 bases; bases outside gene matches: 8. Germline CDR1 reads SNHLY; CDR2 reads FYNNEI. This CDR3 contains 16 residues. CDR3 nucleotides: TGTGCCAGCAGTGAACCTACGGGACAGACTAATCAGCCCCAGCATTTT. This sequence encodes CASSEPTGQTNQPQHF.

The CDR3 nucleotides are TGTGCCAGCAGCTCGGTCAGTCGCGGACTGAAAGAGACCCAGTACTTC. This translates into CASSSVSRGLKETQYF. The chain joins TRBV7-6 to TRBJ2-5, with D possibly matching TRBD2 (5 bases). V lost 4 bases, J lost 3 bases, and 18 bases lay in between. In germline, CDR1 is SGHVS, CDR2 FNYEAQ. The CDR3 spans 16 residues. Variable domain in full (rest from reference TRBV7-6 and TRBJ2-5): GAGVSQSPRYKVTKRGQDVALRCDPISGHVSLYWYRQALGQGPEFLTYFNYEAQQDKSGLPNDRFSAERPEGSISTLTIQRTEQRDSAMYRCASSSVSRGLKETQYFGPGTRLLVL.

The CDR3 region is CSVGDRSHQPQHF. The CDR3 DNA sequence: TGCAGCGTTGGGGACAGGAGTCATCAGCCCCAGCATTTT. This sequence joins TRBV29-1 and TRBJ1-5; TRBD1 aligns across 8 bases. There are 13 residues in the CDR3. In germline, CDR1 is SQVTM, CDR2 ANQGSEA. The V segment lost 4 bases and the J segment 5 bases; nucleotides outside the gene matches: 4.

This chain links TRBV6-1 with TRBJ1-4; no definite D call. This CDR3 is 12 amino acids long. V was trimmed by 1 base and J by 6 bases, leaving 3 bases between them. CDR1 and CDR2 (germline): MNHNS, SASEGT. The DNA for the CDR3 is TGTGCCAGCAGTGAAGACTATGAAAAACTGTTTTTT. It specifies CASSEDYEKLFF.

The gene calls are TRBV7-9 and TRBJ1-2; a possible D gene is TRBD1 (5 bases). Germline CDR1 and CDR2: SEHNR and FQNEAQ (reference sequence). Trimming removed 4 bases at V and 6 bases at J, with 12 bases between. The CDR3 loop spans 13 amino acids. CDR3 residues: CASSSLGRDGYTF. The DNA of the CDR3 is TGTGCCAGCAGCTCCCTCGGCAGGGATGGCTACACCTTC.

This clone was seen a handful of times. The rearrangement uses TRBV6-5 and TRBJ2-5, with 8 bases identical to TRBD2. After removal of 3 bases from V and 2 bases from J, the junction contained 8 bases not matched to a gene. Germline values: CDR1 MNHEY, CDR2 SVGAGI. The CDR3 consists of 16 residues. The CDR3 DNA reads as TGTGCCAGCAGTTATCAAACTAGCGGCGCGCAAGAGACCCAGTACTTC. It is translated as CASSYQTSGAQETQYF.

This CDR3 is CASSMTGVPSYEQYF. For the CDR3, the DNA is TGTGCCAGCAGCATGACAGGGGTCCCATCCTACGAGCAGTACTTC. The chain uses TRBV9 and TRBJ2-7, with TRBD1 identical over 8 bases. This CDR3 has 15 amino acids. Trimming cost V 4 bases and J 1 base; bases outside gene matches: 7. Germline CDR1 is SGDLS and CDR2 is YYNGEE.

This chain uses TRBV19 with TRBJ2-1; 8 bases are shared with TRBD2. There are 16 residues in the CDR3. Trimming at V came to 3 bases and at J to 9 bases, leaving 13 bases not matched to a gene. Germline V gene data show CDR1 as LNHDA and CDR2 as SQIVND (reference sequence). The CDR3 nucleotides are TGTGCCAGTAGTATTTCGGGACTAGTTGTCGAAACTGAGCAGTTCTTC. Its protein is CASSISGLVVETEQFF.

This chain joins TRBV7-2 and TRBJ2-7; 11 positions agree with TRBD2. The V gene's germline CDR1 is SGHTA and CDR2 FQGNSA. The CDR3 is 16 amino acids. The J segment lost 1 base and the V segment lost 5 bases, leaving 7 bases of the junction unmatched. CDR3 amino acids: CASSQRGLAESYEQYF. CDR3 sequence (DNA): TGTGCCAGCAGCCAACGGGGACTAGCGGAGTCCTACGAGCAGTACTTC. The full variable domain, completed using reference TRBV7-2 and TRBJ2-7, is GAGVSQSPSNKVTEKGKDVELRCDPISGHTALYWYRQSLGQGLEFLIYFQGNSAPDKSGLPSDRFSAERTGGSVSTLTIQRTQQEDSAVYLCASSQRGLAESYEQYFGPGTRLTVT.